Detailed here is one TCR beta chain. The antigen it recognizes is unknown. No base quality information exists; no much larger clone differs at one position. The immunoSEQ Assay, which relies on bias-controlled multiplex PCR amplification of genomic DNA, was used to profile TCRbeta CDR3 regions. Under the source paper's analysis protocol: The absolute abundance of each unique TCRbeta CDR3 region was quantified after sequences were collapsed and filtered. Two models were used to test differential abundance: a binomial model (Fisher-equivalent) and a beta-binomial model that adds time-dependent variance fitted from healthy donors. Clones with fewer than 5 combined templates were excluded, and clones with Benjamini-Hochberg FDR below 0.01 were called differentially abundant. The form v = (b*log(k)+a)^2 was used to model beta-binomial variance as a function of total template count across the two samples. TCRdb stores this immuneACCESS table with in-frame sequences only. Part of the clones is absent; in the studies checked, under half of the shortfall reflects unresolved V genes, and no reason is known for the rest. V and J calls and clone size come straight from that table; D and trimming were deduced from the DNA. This sample has tens of thousands of clones in its table, and approximately 91% of those were observed once. About 3% of the sample goes to the ten largest clones.

This specimen belongs to a study of identifying expanded T cells in peripheral blood (dated by TCRdb to about 2019). Regarding the research as a whole: Four technical replicates, made by sequencing separate aliquots from the same pool of genomic DNA, were compared pairwise.

Broad study findings and their caveats: Across all healthy donors, variance in clone template counts between approximately two-week samples was found to increase significantly with total template count. The binomial model flagged about 1.2 differentially abundant clones between technical replicates, compared with roughly 17 over approximately two weeks and 19 to 20 over about 4 weeks. Both the number of clones called differentially abundant and the false-positive rate were significantly reduced by the beta-binomial model across all healthy-donor time intervals. The authors expected biological variance in healthy repertoires might increase further over much longer intervals such as months to years.

During the collection period, no immune events, such as infections, were documented for the healthy donors. Time-dependent variance in a beta-binomial model of T-cell clone differential abundance was calibrated using healthy-donor blood repertoires as a training cohort. The training cohort was composed of 10 or so healthy donors, 3 female and 7 male. Donor ages ranged from about 29 to 65 years, with an average of roughly 46 years. Obtained from a commercial supplier, whole blood was collected from each healthy donor at three time points set around two weeks apart. For immunosequencing, genomic DNA was extracted from unsorted whole blood. The sequence came from a person aged 18 to 75 in good health. The sample consisted of blood.

This receptor carries the CDR3 CASRSVGGGETQYF. The DNA sequence follows: TGTGCCAGCAGGTCCGTGGGAGGGGGAGAGACCCAGTACTTC. The rearranged segments are TRBV6-1 and TRBJ2-5; possibly the D gene is TRBD2, per 7 matching bases. The CDR3 covers 14 residues, taking in both the cysteine and the phenylalanine. The sequence is cut down to CDR3 DNA, 42 bases in frame from base 1. The germline V gene encodes CDR1 MNHNS and CDR2 SASEGT. A distance of 15 bases separates the germline ends of V and J, which lose 6 bases and 4 bases respectively.